Listed here are 19 T cell receptor beta chains from one sample, sequenced in a study of early stage breast cancer tumors. Here immunoSEQ multiplex PCR was the method, and the copy in TCRdb shows in-frame clones only, minus some. The sample lists 45,000 to 60,000 clones; 75% to 95% were seen once. Sequenced: blood. These receptors came from a person aged 65 to 79 with breast cancer.

The V and J genes are TRBV6-1 and TRBJ1-1, with 7 bases lining up with TRBD1. V gave up 6 bases and J gave up 3 bases; unmatched junction bases: 10. The CDR3 sequence is 15 residues long. CDR1 is MNHNS and CDR2 is SASEGT in the germline V gene. The DNA for the CDR3 is TGTGCCAGCAGGGTTGACAGGGTAGGGGACACTGAAGCTTTCTTT. Protein sequence: CASRVDRVGDTEAFF.

The V and J genes are TRBV10-3 and TRBJ1-2, with 7 bases fitting TRBD1. Trimming at V came to 10 bases and at J to 4 bases, leaving 6 bases not matched to a gene. Germline V CDR1 and CDR2: ENHRY, SYGVKD. This CDR3 region has 12 residues. CDR3 sequence: CASRQGFYGYTF. The CDR3 DNA sequence: TGTGCCAGTCGACAGGGTTTCTATGGCTACACCTTC.

CDR3 in amino acids: CASSLERGLTDTQYF. CDR3 nucleotides: TGTGCCAGCAGTTTGGAGCGGGGACTGACAGATACGCAGTATTTT. The chain uses TRBV28 and TRBJ2-3; 7 nucleotides agree with TRBD2. This CDR3 is built from 15 residues. Trimming cost V 3 bases and J 3 bases; bases outside gene matches: 6. Germline CDR1 reads MDHEN; CDR2 reads SYDVKM.

The chain uses TRBV30 and TRBJ1-3, with TRBD1 matching over 7 bases. CDR3 size: 16 residues. Germline values: CDR1 GTSNPN, CDR2 SVGIG (reference sequence). V lost 1 base, J lost 0 bases, and 6 bases stayed unmatched. CDR3 bases: TGTGCCTGGAGTGCCCTCAGGGGGTACTCTGGAAACACCATATATTTT. It codes for CAWSALRGYSGNTIYF.

This clone showed up just once. The chain links TRBV19 to TRBJ1-2, with TRBD1 identical over 9 bases. From germline, CDR1 is LNHDA and CDR2 SQIVND (reference sequence). The CDR3 has 17 amino acids. With 7 bases clipped from V and 3 bases from J, the junction kept 15 bases outside the gene matches. The CDR3 nucleotides read TGTGCCAGTACCAAAGGAGTAGAGGACAGGGGACACTATGGCTACACCTTC. It encodes CASTKGVEDRGHYGYTF. Using reference TRBV19 and TRBJ1-2 for the parts outside the CDR3, the full variable domain is DGGITQSPKYLFRKEGQNVTLSCEQNLNHDAMYWYRQDPGQGLRLIYYSQIVNDFQKGDIAEGYSVSREKKESFPLTVTSAQKNPTAFYLCASTKGVEDRGHYGYTFGSGTRLTVV.

The chain links TRBV18 to TRBJ2-5, with TRBD1 matching 9 bases. This CDR3 comprises 15 residues. The V gene end was trimmed by 2 bases and the J gene end by 1 base; junction bases not matched to a gene: 2. From germline, CDR1 is KGHSH and CDR2 LQKENI. CDR3 residues: CASSPGTGSQETQYF. The DNA for the CDR3 is TGTGCCAGCTCACCAGGGACAGGGTCCCAAGAGACCCAGTACTTC.

V usage is TRBV6-6 and J usage is TRBJ1-2, with 7 positions matching TRBD1. The length of the CDR3 is 16 residues. The germline CDR1 and CDR2 sequences are MNHNY and SVGAGI (reference sequence). V was clipped by 6 bases and J by 0 bases; unmatched bases: 10. The CDR3 spells CASSLGTASTNYGYTF. Written as DNA, the CDR3 is TGTGCCAGCAGCTTAGGGACAGCCTCTACTAACTATGGCTACACCTTC.

V is TRBV7-2 and J is TRBJ1-1; D is unclear. The germline CDR1 and CDR2 sequences are SGHTA and FQGNSA. CDR3 length: 17 amino acids. V was pared by 2 bases and J by 5 bases, with 21 bases between. CDR3 region: CASSLRASEVTNTEAFF. The CDR3 nucleotides are TGTGCCAGCAGCTTAAGAGCTTCGGAGGTGACGAATACTGAAGCTTTCTTT.

The gene calls are TRBV29-1 and TRBJ1-2, with D possibly TRBD1 on 6 matching bases. V was clipped by 6 bases and J by 6 bases, with 14 bases between them. Germline CDR1 reads SQVTM; CDR2 reads ANQGSEA. The length of the CDR3 is 12 residues. CDR3 DNA sequence: TGCAGCGTCACCGGGACAACCAATGGCTACACCTTC. The encoded protein is CSVTGTTNGYTF.

The chain combines TRBV19 with TRBJ2-1, with D possibly being TRBD1 (6 bases). V was trimmed by 1 base and J by 9 bases, leaving 19 bases between them. The CDR3 consists of 16 residues. CDR1 and CDR2 (germline): LNHDA, SQIVND (reference sequence). The CDR3 is CASSIAPSTGSGEQFF. Here the CDR3 DNA reads TGTGCCAGTAGTATAGCCCCCTCCACAGGGAGTGGTGAGCAGTTCTTC.

The chain joins TRBV10-3 to TRBJ1-2; D call uncertain. Germline V gene data show CDR1 as ENHRY and CDR2 as SYGVKD. Trimming pared 4 bases from V and 6 bases from J, leaving 15 bases between. CDR3 length: 14 residues. CDR3 protein: CAISVESLIDGYTF. CDR3 DNA sequence: TGTGCCATCAGTGTAGAGTCCCTCATAGATGGCTACACCTTC.

The chain recombines TRBV29-1 with TRBJ1-2; 12 bases are a match to TRBD1. There are 19 residues in the CDR3. The V gene end was trimmed by 0 bases and the J gene end by 3 bases; junction bases not matched to a gene: 14. Germline CDR1 SQVTM, CDR2 ANQGSEA. CDR3 residues: CSVEDPGTGGEWGDYGYTF. As DNA, the CDR3 is TGCAGCGTTGAAGATCCGGGGACAGGGGGCGAATGGGGAGACTATGGCTACACCTTC.

This chain joins TRBV7-2 and TRBJ1-6; D is perhaps TRBD1 (6 bases). Trimming cost V 1 base and J 10 bases, with 14 bases left between them. Germline lookup yields CDR1 SGHTA and CDR2 FQGNSA. This CDR3 contains 15 residues. The CDR3 DNA sequence: TGTGCCAGCAGCTTAGAAGCAGGGGAGTGGTCACCCCTCCACTTT. Its translation is CASSLEAGEWSPLHF. The whole variable domain, remainder taken from reference TRBV7-2 and TRBJ1-6, is GAGVSQSPSNKVTEKGKDVELRCDPISGHTALYWYRQSLGQGLEFLIYFQGNSAPDKSGLPSDRFSAERTGGSVSTLTIQRTQQEDSAVYLCASSLEAGEWSPLHFGNGTRLTVT.

The chain uses TRBV10-3 and TRBJ1-1, with a weak D call TRBD1 (6 bases). Between the trimmed V and J ends, which lost 6 bases and 1 base, there was a span of 9 bases. The CDR3 totals 13 residues. CDR1 is ENHRY, CDR2 SYGVKD, per germline. The CDR3 region has the DNA TGTGCCATCAGCGAGGGACAGAACACTGAAGCTTTCTTT. This codes for CAISEGQNTEAFF.

The V call is TRBV19, the J call TRBJ1-1; TRBD1 matches at 7 bases. Germline V gene sequence: CDR1 LNHDA, CDR2 SQIVND (reference sequence). With 10 bases clipped from V and 1 base from J, the junction kept 6 bases outside the gene matches. The CDR3 totals 13 residues. This CDR3 is CATRTGGNTEAFF. The CDR3 bases are TGTGCCACCCGGACAGGAGGGAACACTGAAGCTTTCTTT.

This chain uses TRBV6-4 with TRBJ2-2; tentatively, D is TRBD1 (5 bases). CDR1 is MRHNA and CDR2 is SNTAGT in the germline V gene. This CDR3 has 14 amino acids. The V end was cut by 5 bases, the J end by 1 base, with 8 bases between. Here the CDR3 reads CASSPQGNTGELFF. The CDR3 nucleotides read TGTGCCAGCAGTCCCCAGGGGAACACCGGGGAGCTGTTTTTT.

The chain is built from TRBV5-1 and TRBJ2-7; D call uncertain. With 2 bases removed from V and 0 bases from J, the gap between germline ends came to 9 bases. The CDR3 totals 14 residues. Germline V gene data show CDR1 as SGHRS and CDR2 as YFSETQ. The CDR3 bases are TGCGCCAGCAGCTTAACGGTTTCCTCCTACGAGCAGTACTTC. Translation: CASSLTVSSYEQYF.

V gene TRBV15 combines with J gene TRBJ2-3, with 10 bases aligning to TRBD2. With 5 bases clipped from V and 1 base from J, the junction kept 15 bases outside the gene matches. The CDR3 runs to 19 residues. Germline-derived CDR1 and CDR2 are LNHNV and YYDKDF (reference sequence). CDR3 nucleotides: TGTGCCACCAGCGTTGCACGAGCGGGGGGGGCTTTCGGCACAGATACGCAGTATTTT. Encoded protein: CATSVARAGGAFGTDTQYF.

V gene TRBV5-1 combines with J gene TRBJ2-3; 8 nucleotides agree with TRBD2. Germline loops: CDR1 SGHRS, CDR2 YFSETQ. The CDR3 has 15 amino acids. The V gene end was trimmed by 4 bases and the J gene end by 3 bases; junction bases not matched to a gene: 7. CDR3 in amino acids: CASSVGGAITDTQYF. The CDR3 region has the DNA TGCGCCAGCAGCGTCGGGGGGGCCATAACAGATACGCAGTATTTT.